A selection of T cell receptor beta chains follows, all from one sample in a study of blood T cell dynamics during melanoma immunotherapy. Sequenced by immunoSEQ multiplex PCR; TCRdb stores in-frame clones only, minus some. The table has about 11,000 clones, more than 70% seen once. Sequenced here: blood, sampled from a patient treated with checkpoint blockade. The receptors here all came from a human donor with melanoma. The CDR3 runs from the conserved cysteine through the conserved F or W. Fields, in order: D gene, V gene, clone size, J gene, CDR3 protein, CDR3 DNA. The D gene is left open where the match is weak. Not every row has a clone size; where given, it reads once, few, many or a size class.

d_call: TRBD1
v_call: TRBV11-2
clone_size: -
j_call: TRBJ1-2
cdr3_aa: CASSRTGRGYGYTF
cdr3_nt: TGTGCCAGCAGCCGGACAGGGAGGGGCTATGGCTACACCTTC

d_call: TRBD2
v_call: TRBV9
clone_size: -
j_call: TRBJ2-2
cdr3_aa: CASSLTSGGPNTGELFF
cdr3_nt: TGTGCCAGCAGCCTTACTAGCGGGGGGCCCAACACCGGGGAGCTGTTTTTT

d_call: -
v_call: TRBV30
clone_size: -
j_call: TRBJ1-2
cdr3_aa: CAWKVDVGYGYTF
cdr3_nt: TGTGCCTGGAAAGTGGATGTCGGGTATGGCTACACCTTC

d_call: -
v_call: TRBV12-2
clone_size: -
j_call: TRBJ1-4
cdr3_aa: CASLASATNEKLFF
cdr3_nt: TGTGCAAGTCTCGCAAGTGCAACTAATGAAAAACTGTTTTTT

d_call: -
v_call: TRBV4-1
clone_size: -
j_call: TRBJ1-1
cdr3_aa: CASSQERTVAPRGTEAFF
cdr3_nt: TGCGCCAGCAGCCAAGAACGGACCGTAGCGCCCCGGGGCACTGAAGCTTTCTTT

d_call: -
v_call: TRBV7-2
clone_size: -
j_call: TRBJ1-4
cdr3_aa: CASSRTKIGEKLFF
cdr3_nt: TGTGCCAGCAGCAGGACCAAAATAGGCGAAAAACTGTTTTTT

d_call: -
v_call: TRBV18
clone_size: -
j_call: TRBJ2-7
cdr3_aa: CASSPAGREAYEQYF
cdr3_nt: TGTGCCAGCTCACCCGCGGGCAGGGAGGCGTATGAGCAGTACTTC

d_call: -
v_call: TRBV11-3
clone_size: -
j_call: TRBJ2-7
cdr3_aa: CASCFWWQGDEQYF
cdr3_nt: TGTGCCAGCTGCTTTTGGTGGCAGGGCGACGAGCAGTACTTC

d_call: -
v_call: TRBV18
clone_size: -
j_call: TRBJ1-3
cdr3_aa: CASSRTTGTQGAGNTIYF
cdr3_nt: TGTGCCAGCTCCCGAACAACCGGGACCCAAGGGGCTGGAAACACCATATATTTT

d_call: TRBD1
v_call: TRBV11-2
clone_size: once
j_call: TRBJ1-6
cdr3_aa: CASSSLKTGKNSPLHF
cdr3_nt: TGTGCCAGCAGCTCCCTGAAGACAGGGAAAAATTCACCCCTCCACTTT

d_call: -
v_call: TRBV14
clone_size: -
j_call: TRBJ2-2
cdr3_aa: CASSQGVSGELFF
cdr3_nt: TGTGCCAGCAGCCAAGGCGTCTCCGGGGAGCTGTTTTTT

d_call: -
v_call: TRBV11-1
clone_size: -
j_call: TRBJ2-3
cdr3_aa: CASSLSAHADTQYF
cdr3_nt: TGTGCCAGCAGCTTATCGGCGCACGCAGATACGCAGTATTTT

d_call: -
v_call: TRBV18
clone_size: -
j_call: TRBJ1-6
cdr3_aa: CASSLSEAGNSPLHF
cdr3_nt: TGTGCCAGCTCACTATCGGAGGCGGGTAATTCACCCCTCCACTTT

d_call: -
v_call: TRBV11-2
clone_size: -
j_call: TRBJ2-7
cdr3_aa: CASSPTTVEQYF
cdr3_nt: TGTGCCAGCAGCCCCACGACAGTCGAGCAGTACTTC

d_call: -
v_call: TRBV30
clone_size: -
j_call: TRBJ1-2
cdr3_aa: CAWSRAGVGSNYGYTF
cdr3_nt: TGTGCCTGGAGTCGGGCAGGGGTCGGCTCTAACTATGGCTACACCTTC

d_call: -
v_call: TRBV7-2
clone_size: -
j_call: TRBJ2-3
cdr3_aa: CASSLELTQDTQYF
cdr3_nt: TGTGCCAGCAGCTTGGAACTTACACAAGATACGCAGTATTTT

d_call: -
v_call: TRBV5-1
clone_size: -
j_call: TRBJ2-7
cdr3_aa: CASRVIWAETYEQYF
cdr3_nt: TGCGCCAGCAGAGTCATTTGGGCAGAGACCTACGAGCAGTACTTC

d_call: TRBD2
v_call: TRBV4-2
clone_size: -
j_call: TRBJ2-3
cdr3_aa: CASSLDTSGGPRTDTQYF
cdr3_nt: TGTGCCAGCAGCCTAGACACTAGCGGGGGCCCCCGCACAGATACGCAGTATTTT

d_call: TRBD1
v_call: TRBV7-3
clone_size: -
j_call: TRBJ2-2
cdr3_aa: CASSLRQGRTGELFF
cdr3_nt: TGTGCCAGCAGCTTAAGACAGGGAAGAACCGGGGAGCTGTTTTTT

d_call: -
v_call: TRBV6-5
clone_size: -
j_call: TRBJ2-3
cdr3_aa: CASSYSRDTDTQYF
cdr3_nt: TGTGCCAGCAGTTACTCCAGGGATACAGATACGCAGTATTTT

d_call: -
v_call: TRBV18
clone_size: few
j_call: TRBJ1-2
cdr3_aa: CASSQVGPLANYGYTF
cdr3_nt: TGTGCCAGCTCGCAGGTGGGACCTCTAGCTAACTATGGCTACACCTTC

d_call: -
v_call: TRBV18
clone_size: -
j_call: TRBJ2-2
cdr3_aa: CASSPWRQGNTGELFF
cdr3_nt: TGTGCCAGCTCACCATGGAGGCAGGGCAACACCGGGGAGCTGTTTTTT